The clone carrying this T cell receptor beta chain was counted only a few times. Its antigen remains unidentified. This record belongs to a study of T cells after yellow fever vaccination. Whole-study context: Libraries from low-cell-number fractions were prepared with the SMART-Seq v4 Ultra Low Input RNA kit.

TCRdb redid the calling of the 5' RACE reads with MiXCR, one entry per CDR3 protein. The sample carries some 500,000 distinct CDR3 sequences, approximately 12% recorded once. General study findings and limits: High-abundance clonotypes from the bulk population could contaminate FACS-sorted repertoires. CD4 and CD8 compartments shared a small share of clonotypes.

The clonotype originates from a man aged 25 to 45 who received the YFV17D yellow fever vaccine. The starting material was PBMCs, obtained on the day of the yellow fever booster vaccination.

For the CDR3, the DNA is TGTGCCTGTTCCGGGACCAACAATCAGCCCCAGCATTTT. This gives the protein CACSGTNNQPQHF. The chain uses TRBV15 and TRBJ1-5; weak D call: TRBD1 (5 bases). CDR1 is LNHNV and CDR2 is YYDKDF in the germline V gene (reference sequence). V was cut by 11 bases and J by 3 bases, with 14 bases left in between. CDR3 length: 13 amino acids.